The clone carrying this T cell receptor (beta chain) has ten or more counts. There were TCR beta CDR3 regions amplified from RNA transcripts. Initially, a first-round RT-PCR of the TCR CDR3 employed the HTBI primer set. Via MiXCR, TCRdb re-called the multiplex PCR reads, giving one row per CDR3 protein. The top ten hold roughly 7.1% of the sample, which has fewer than 650,000 distinct CDR3 sequences, 13% to 15% seen once. The record originates from a study of T cells in Graves' hyperthyroidism and ophthalmopathy. The sequencing sample was made of blood. The receptor's source is a woman aged 18-30 years with Graves' ophthalmopathy.

CDR3 protein: CASTLSTSEVYEQYF. CDR3 nucleotide sequence: TGTGCCAGCACTCTATCTACTTCCGAGGTCTACGAGCAGTACTTC. This sequence joins TRBV6-1 and TRBJ2-7; D not certain. The CDR3 is 15 residues long. Germline CDR1 and CDR2: MNHNS and SASEGT. The V gene lost 7 bases and the J gene lost 3 bases, with 19 bases spanning the gap.